The T cell receptor beta chain under discussion was sequenced for a study of cytomegalovirus exposure and HLA in healthy donors (dated by TCRdb to about 2017). Describing the broader study: According to an earlier analysis of 587 of the donors, roughly 180 million T cells yielded 117 million unique TCR beta sequences and roughly 280 Gb of sequence data. An early release that covered roughly 600 HLA-typed donors contained around 300 gigabases of sequencing data and around 85 million unique TCR sequences. Of the 300 to 400 genotyped donors, about 80% fell in the genetic ancestry cluster associated with self-reported Caucasian donors. The study aimed to test whether signatures of past pathogen exposure could be identified by cataloging public T cell receptors. The study used immunosequencing to profile the T cell repertoires of about 670 subjects and linked those repertoires to cytomegalovirus serostatus. Along with the roughly 700-subject first cohort, a separate validation cohort of over a hundred different subjects was used. To predict cytomegalovirus infection status, the study combined high-throughput TCR immunosequencing, statistical association of individual TCRs with disease status, and machine learning. In a later analysis, previously published TCR beta repertoires from hundreds of donors were re-analyzed and high-resolution HLA genotyping was added so that TCR occurrence patterns could be studied. Rather than drawing on any new phenotypic data, the later analysis identified candidate immune exposures from TCR beta sequences and the way those sequences occurred across donors. An earlier analysis of more than 450 of the donors used high-throughput TCR beta sequencing to judge whether each TCR beta V gene segment behaved as functional or pseudogenic. Alongside the repertoire data, information on donor age, sex, ethnicity and CMV serostatus was compiled. In a later genetic analysis, genome-wide SNP genotypes for about 65% of the roughly 670 donors were used, and that subset was treated as a discovery cohort. All discovery cohort repertoires had been generated on a single sequencing platform. HLA typing covered class I and class II loci at four-digit resolution. The number of donors typed differed by locus, with 629-630 for A, B, C, DRB1 and DQB1, around 500 for DQA1, under 610 for DPA1, and under 490 for DPB1. Roughly 5 DR-DQ haplotypes were treated as single units for association and clustering because of strong linkage in the cohort. Among some 410 genotyped donors of the cohort, an average of about 240,000 unique TCR beta nucleotide sequences were sequenced per donor, about a sixth of them non-productive. Beyond this particular receptor, the publication reports: The 87-base-pair reads could not distinguish some IMGT-functional V segments, including TRBV6-2 and TRBV6-3, so those segments were excluded. A further reported finding was that TCR beta sequences accurately predicted the HLA-A and HLA-B alleles for most subjects in the first cohort. Most TCR sequences were seen in very few donors, while some public TCRs were found in many individuals. For the cohort, immune exposure information was limited to CMV serostatus. When HLA alleles, especially DR and DQ, strongly co-occurred, attributing TCR associations to individual alleles was difficult. V-gene and J-gene trimming of TCR beta chains was associated with a missense DCLRE1C variant in a later genetic analysis, and the association was replicated in an independent cohort. The authors suggested that the approach could potentially be extended to other disease states and immunological phenotypes. Linkage disequilibrium might explain the correlated functional status among segregating V segments, but an unknown experimental factor could not be ruled out. The study gave a list of under 200 TCR beta chains associated with cytomegalovirus. In vitro tests confirmed that a few of the cytomegalovirus-associated TCR beta chains recognize cytomegalovirus antigens. A later analysis reported that several top co-occurrence clusters appeared linked to parvovirus B19, influenza, CMV and Epstein-Barr virus. In a later genetic analysis, fewer N-insertions in productive TCRs were reported among donors in an Asian-associated ancestry cluster than the roughly 710-donor mean. In a later analysis, the rate of TCR association differed among HLA loci, with DRB1 alleles having the most associated TCRs and HLA-C alleles having the fewest. Most CMV-associated TCR beta chains appeared to be HLA-restricted in a later analysis, and the HLA associations seemed to be driven largely by CMV exposure. Because HLA typing was missing for some donors at each locus, association tests included only the typed subset. Over 15 rarely observed V segments, including chromosome 9 orphons, were excluded from the earlier analysis of about 600 of the donors because counts were too low. A group of highly shared sequence variants was considered likely to be a technical artifact of the sequencing pipeline. Cytomegalovirus status was reported to be diagnosed by the classifier with high specificity and sensitivity in both the original and validation cohorts. The presence/absence analyses assumed that sequencing depth was roughly uniform across donors, and that assumption may not be true. In a later analysis, HLA-associated TCR beta chains showed more clonal expansion and lower generation probabilities than non-associated chains that were equally common. In this cohort, only TCR beta chains were sequenced, and detectable features were limited by the absence of alpha or paired-chain data. In an earlier analysis of some 500 of the donors, most TCR beta V segments were observed in productive rearrangements about 90% or about 30% of the time, broadly matching IMGT annotations. A later analysis associated 16,951 TCR beta sequences with specific HLA alleles at a false discovery rate of 0.05.

The cohort consisted of some 670 healthy bone marrow donors. All cohort members were sampled while nominally healthy, although unrecorded immune exposures were likely present. The donor tested CMV seronegative and was one of the 352 seronegative cohort members. Every donor gave a peripheral blood sample, and the peripheral blood mononuclear cells from that sample were used for TCR beta sequencing. Genomic DNA extraction from the blood cell samples was performed with the Qiagen DNeasy Blood Extraction Kit. This clone came up a few times. No antigen is known for it. No much larger clone exists at a distance of one base, and base qualities are not known. Reading from cysteine to phenylalanine, the CDR3 counts 15 amino acids. Only the CDR3 DNA stays, 45 bases, in frame from base 1. V is shortened by 2 bases, J by 0 bases, and the region joining them spans 8 bases. The germline V gene (reference sequence) sets CDR1 to MNHNY and CDR2 to SVGAGI.

The method behind the library was the immunoSEQ multiplex PCR assay. For the multiplex PCR, a mixture combining 60 forward primers for TCR Vbeta segments and 13 reverse primers for TCR Jbeta segments was used. A multiplex PCR assay on genomic DNA amplified the CDR3 region of rearranged TCR beta genes. On the Illumina HiSeq System, the amplified TCR beta libraries were sequenced as 87-base-pair reads. On the study's bioinformatics: A later analysis counted approximately 84 million unique TCR beta chains across the 700 or so repertoires, and around 12 million of these chains were shared by at least two donors. Raw reads were error-corrected and collapsed into unique sequences by a nearest-neighbor algorithm in which closely related sequences were merged to remove PCR and sequencing errors. Alignment of CDR3 sequences to IMGT reference sequences was used to assign V, D and J gene segments. Each retained sequence needed at least a six-nucleotide match to both a V gene segment and a J gene segment. A rearrangement was called productive if the CDR3 had no stop codons and remained in frame with V and J, and every other rearrangement was called non-productive. Following IMGT convention, CDR3 was defined as the stretch from the second conserved V-encoded cysteine up to the conserved J-encoded phenylalanine. The earlier analysis of some 600 of the donors excluded sequences that lacked an unambiguous match to a single V gene segment. An earlier analysis of under 750 of the donors called V segments functional above 56.7% productive rearrangements and segregating when the between-donor standard deviation exceeded 5%. A statistical classification framework was built to diagnose cytomegalovirus status from the catalog of TCR beta chain sequences. V and J gene assignment, in a later analysis, came from comparing TCR nucleotide sequences with IMGT/GENE-DB human TR gene sequences. In a later analysis, CDR3 sequences and most-parsimonious VDJ recombination scenarios were assigned using the TCRdist pipeline. A later analysis defined each TCR beta chain by its CDR3 amino acid sequence plus V-gene family, and excluded reads lacking a unique V-gene family. A later analysis removed 550 to 700 highly shared, low-generation-probability nucleotide sequences to deal with suspected cross-contamination and a sequencing artifact. For each public chain, a later analysis derived a clonal expansion index from normalized ranks of inferred template counts within each repertoire. In a later analysis, generation probabilities were computed with a VDJ recombination model fitted to out-of-frame rearrangements, and the resulting probabilities were checked against IGoR. In a later analysis, hypergeometric tests were used to score TCR-TCR, TCR-HLA and TCR-CMV co-occurrence, with a repertoire-size bias correction applied to TCR pairs. False discovery rates were estimated in a later analysis by permuting HLA or CMV assignments 20 times. In a later analysis, co-occurring TCRs were grouped using DBSCAN, and TCRdist sequence similarity was added for clustering within HLA-allele-positive subsets. Repertoires with fewer than 30,000 or more than 120,000 public chains were left out of co-occurrence clustering, as were four to six repertoires with anomalous nucleotide sharing. Here the immuneACCESS table is served through TCRdb, limited to in-frame sequences with V and J called. Missing clones are a known gap in these copies; in checked studies unresolved V genes cover under half, and the rest lacks a known reason. D and trimming were read from the DNA, whereas the V and J calls and clone size are those reported in that table. This sample comprises approximately 160,000 clones, around 78% of them detected only once. The top ten hold less than 2% of the sample.

What was sequenced was PBMCs. This TCR was sampled from a man in his forties or fifties in good health and CMV-seronegative. The sequence is built from TRBV6-6 and TRBJ2-1; the D gene cannot be resolved reliably. The CDR3 region reads CASSYGGSSYNEQFF. The DNA is TGTGCCAGCAGTTACGGCGGCAGCTCCTACAATGAGCAGTTCTTC.